This T cell receptor (beta chain) was observed in a study of T cell changes during pregnancy in multiple sclerosis. The trim removed 4 bases at V and 1 base at J, leaving 3 bases unmatched. CDR1 SGHTA and CDR2 FQGNSA come from the germline V gene. This CDR3 spans 14 amino acids. Here immunoSEQ multiplex PCR was the method, and the copy in TCRdb shows in-frame clones only, minus some. This sample carries around 53,000 clones, roughly 90% of them seen once, and the ten largest clones take about 0.6%. This TCR derives from a female donor with multiple sclerosis, enrolled in a pregnancy study. The sequences come from CD4+ T cells from peripheral blood mononuclear cells, collected after pregnancy. The rearrangement uses TRBV7-2 and TRBJ1-1; 7 bases map to TRBD1. In DNA, the CDR3 is TGTGCCAGCAGCTCACAGGGGCGGAACACTGAAGCTTTCTTT. It specifies CASSSQGRNTEAFF.